The 18 T cell receptor beta chains reported below all come from one sample, sequenced in a study of T cells in Graves' hyperthyroidism and ophthalmopathy. TCR beta CDR3 region amplification was performed from RNA transcripts. Using the HTBI primer set, a first-round RT-PCR was run on the TCR CDR3. Each CDR3 protein gets one entry after TCRdb re-called the multiplex PCR reads with MiXCR. The repertoire includes about 640,000 distinct CDR3 sequences, 14% of them detected once, and about an eighth sits in the top ten. Sample: blood. The receptors shown here come from a woman between 45 and 65 years old with Graves' ophthalmopathy.

This chain joins TRBV7-9 and TRBJ2-1; 7 bases line up with TRBD1. Germline CDR1 and CDR2: SEHNR and FQNEAQ (reference sequence). Trimming took 5 bases from V and 2 from J; bases not matched to a gene: 9. The CDR3 runs 16 residues. This CDR3 reads CASSVRDSQAYNEQFF. CDR3 in DNA: TGTGCCAGCAGCGTACGGGACAGTCAGGCCTACAATGAGCAGTTCTTC.

This clonotype was counted between two and nine times. As DNA, the CDR3 is TGCAGCGCGCGGCAGGGGCCCGGGGAGCTGTTTTTT. Residues: CSARQGPGELFF. J is TRBJ2-2 and V is TRBV20-1; the D gene is possibly TRBD1 (6 bases). Germline assignment: CDR1 DFQATT and CDR2 SNEGSKA (reference sequence). The CDR3 has 12 residues.

The rearrangement uses TRBV20-1 and TRBJ1-2; 9 bases align to TRBD1. J gave up 10 bases and V 1 base, and 1 base lay outside the gene matches. Germline V gene lookup returns CDR1 DFQATT and CDR2 SNEGSKA (reference sequence). CDR3 length equals 11 residues. CDR3 sequence (DNA): TGCAGTGCTAGAGGGGACAGGGACTACACCTTC. Its protein product is CSARGDRDYTF.

This clonotype came up a few times. The chain has TRBV12-3 or TRBV12-4 and TRBJ2-3, with 7 bases that match TRBD2. The CDR3 loop spans 13 amino acids. After removal of 8 bases from V and 4 bases from J, the junction contained 6 bases not matched to a gene. CDR3 nucleotides: TGTGCCAGCTGGGGAGGGTGGCCAGATACGCAGTATTTT. Protein: CASWGGWPDTQYF.

This chain links TRBV13 with TRBJ2-1, with TRBD2 matching 7 bases. Germline values: CDR1 PRHDT, CDR2 FYEKMQ (reference sequence). This CDR3 is 16 amino acids long. The ends lost 1 base at V and 4 bases at J; junction bases unmatched: 7. CDR3 DNA sequence: TGTGCCAGCAGCTTAGAGGGTAGCGGGTTGTACAATGAGCAGTTCTTC. It is translated as CASSLEGSGLYNEQFF.

The CDR3 loop reads CASSLGDRGSEQYF. The DNA of the CDR3 is TGCGCCAGCAGCTTGGGAGACAGGGGTAGCGAGCAGTACTTC. This chain connects TRBV5-1 to TRBJ2-7; 8 nucleotides align to TRBD1. V shed 0 bases and J 6 bases; nucleotides not matched to a gene: 5. This CDR3 region has 14 residues. The germline CDR1 and CDR2 sequences are SGHRS and YFSETQ. Full variable domain (outside the CDR3, taken from reference TRBV5-1 and TRBJ2-7): KAGVTQTPRYLIKTRGQQVTLSCSPISGHRSVSWYQQTPGQGLQFLFEYFSETQRNKGNFPGRFSGRQFSNSRSEMNVSTLELGDSALYLCASSLGDRGSEQYFGPGTRLTVT.

This clonotype has more than one count but fewer than ten. The chain couples TRBV3-1 to TRBJ2-3, with unresolved D. The germline V gene encodes CDR1 LGHDT and CDR2 YNNKEL (reference sequence). The V and J ends lost 6 bases and 1 base respectively, with 14 bases between them. This CDR3 contains 15 residues. CDR3 region: CASSPWAVRTDTQYF. The DNA of the CDR3 is TGTGCCAGCAGTCCATGGGCGGTACGCACAGATACGCAGTATTTT.

In this sample, this clonotype turned up many times. This rearrangement joins TRBV30 to TRBJ2-1; TRBD2 is a possible D gene (6 bases). V was shortened by 1 base and J by 5 bases, with 9 bases between the two germline ends. The CDR3 runs to 13 residues. Germline CDR1 reads GTSNPN; CDR2 reads SVGIG (reference sequence). CDR3 coding DNA: TGTGCCTGGAGTGCGGACTACCACAATGAGCAGTTCTTC. Protein product: CAWSADYHNEQFF.

V is TRBV20-1 and J is TRBJ2-1; possible D gene TRBD2, 6 bases. Germline CDR1 DFQATT, CDR2 SNEGSKA (reference sequence). The V end lost 3 bases, the J end lost 5 bases, and 14 bases lay between the germline ends. The CDR3 sequence is 14 residues long. CDR3 DNA: TGCAGTGCTAGTAGCGGACCACTTAACAATGAGCAGTTCTTC. Translation: CSASSGPLNNEQFF.

The chain combines TRBV7-3 with TRBJ2-3; 9 nucleotides match TRBD2. J gave up 5 bases and V 1 base, and 1 base lay outside the gene matches. CDR3 size: 14 residues. Germline assignment: CDR1 SGHTA and CDR2 FQGTGA. The CDR3 region is CASSLRLAEDTQYF. In DNA form, the CDR3 reads TGTGCCAGCAGCTTAAGACTAGCGGAAGATACGCAGTATTTT. Supplemented by reference TRBV7-3 and TRBJ2-3, the full variable domain reads GAGVSQTPSNKVTEKGKYVELRCDPISGHTALYWYRQSLGQGPEFLIYFQGTGAADDSGLPNDRFFAVRPEGSVSTLKIQRTERGDSAVYLCASSLRLAEDTQYFGPGTRLTVL.

The chain joins TRBV29-1 to TRBJ2-1, with 11 bases identical to TRBD2. This CDR3 is 13 amino acids long. Unmatched junction bases numbered 7, after V lost 5 bases and J lost 10 bases. Germline V gives CDR1 SQVTM, CDR2 ANQGSEA. The CDR3 DNA follows: TGCAGCGTTAAGAGGGGACTAGCGGAGGAGCAGTTCTTC. Translated, it gives CSVKRGLAEEQFF.

The chain combines TRBV30 with TRBJ1-4; 7 bases map to TRBD1. After removal of 2 bases from V and 5 bases from J, the junction contained 8 bases not matched to a gene. The CDR3 is made up of 15 amino acids. Germline CDR1 is GTSNPN and CDR2 is SVGIG (reference sequence). In DNA, the CDR3 is TGTGCCTGGAGTCTCCGGGGACAGCTAAATGAAAAACTGTTTTTT. Translating it yields CAWSLRGQLNEKLFF.

This clonotype was seen repeatedly, ten times or more. This chain links TRBV4-2 with TRBJ1-2; TRBD1 aligns across 7 bases. The V gene end was trimmed by 4 bases and the J gene end by 6 bases; junction bases not matched to a gene: 17. CDR1 and CDR2 from the germline V gene are LGHNA and YNFKEQ. The CDR3 has 17 residues. This CDR3 reads CASSPTSTGNILNGYTF. CDR3 bases: TGTGCCAGCAGCCCTACTTCGACAGGGAACATTTTGAATGGCTACACCTTC.

This clonotype was seen many times. This chain links TRBV20-1 with TRBJ1-2, with 7 bases aligning to TRBD1. CDR3 size: 14 residues. Germline V gene sequence: CDR1 DFQATT, CDR2 SNEGSKA (reference sequence). Trimming at V came to 3 bases and at J to 8 bases, leaving 12 bases not matched to a gene. As DNA, the CDR3 is TGCAGTGCTAGTAAGGGGGCGCGTCGAAAAGGCTACACCTTC. It translates to CSASKGARRKGYTF.

This clonotype showed up many times. CDR3 sequence (DNA): TGTGCCAGCAGCGCCCCATCCACGGGAGTTGGAGAGACCCAGTACTTC. Its translation is CASSAPSTGVGETQYF. The J gene is TRBJ2-5, the V gene TRBV9, with a tentative D call TRBD2 (6 bases). CDR1 and CDR2 from the germline V gene are SGDLS and YYNGEE. Trimming removed 3 bases at V and 4 bases at J, with 19 bases between. The CDR3 length is 16 residues. The whole variable domain, filled in from reference TRBV9 and TRBJ2-5, reads DSGVTQTPKHLITATGQRVTLRCSPRSGDLSVYWYQQSLDQGLQFLIQYYNGEERAKGNILERFSAQQFPDLHSELNLSSLELGDSALYFCASSAPSTGVGETQYFGPGTRLLVL.

This clonotype has a count of ten or more. The chain recombines TRBV7-6 with TRBJ1-1; no clear D gene. V dropped 5 bases and J dropped 5 bases, with 12 bases sitting between them. This CDR3 is built from 13 residues. Germline V gene data show CDR1 as SGHVS and CDR2 as FNYEAQ. CDR3 protein: CASSPRRATEAFF. The CDR3 DNA sequence: TGTGCCAGCAGCCCCCGGAGGGCAACTGAAGCTTTCTTT.

This clonotype came up many times. The chain couples TRBV3-1 to TRBJ2-2; 12 positions match TRBD2. V shed 4 bases, J shed 5 bases, and the junction held 5 bases outside the gene matches. This CDR3 contains 16 residues. CDR1 is LGHDT, CDR2 YNNKEL, per germline (reference sequence). CDR3 nucleotides: TGTGCCAGCAGCCCTTTAGGACTAGCGGGAACCGGGGAGCTGTTTTTT. Its protein is CASSPLGLAGTGELFF.

This clonotype was seen a few times. The chain links TRBV28 to TRBJ2-7, with 7 bases lining up with TRBD1. V was pared by 8 bases and J by 4 bases, with 8 bases of the junction left unmatched. The CDR3 totals 13 residues. CDR1 MDHEN and CDR2 SYDVKM come from the germline V gene. The CDR3 nucleotides read TGTGCCAGCCTAACAGGGGAAAGTTACGAGCAGTACTTC. Translation: CASLTGESYEQYF. Drawing the rest from reference TRBV28 and TRBJ2-7, the complete variable domain is DVKVTQSSRYLVKRTGEKVFLECVQDMDHENMFWYRQDPGLGLRLIYFSYDVKMKEKGDIPEGYSVSREKKERFSLILESASTNQTSMYLCASLTGESYEQYFGPGTRLTVT.